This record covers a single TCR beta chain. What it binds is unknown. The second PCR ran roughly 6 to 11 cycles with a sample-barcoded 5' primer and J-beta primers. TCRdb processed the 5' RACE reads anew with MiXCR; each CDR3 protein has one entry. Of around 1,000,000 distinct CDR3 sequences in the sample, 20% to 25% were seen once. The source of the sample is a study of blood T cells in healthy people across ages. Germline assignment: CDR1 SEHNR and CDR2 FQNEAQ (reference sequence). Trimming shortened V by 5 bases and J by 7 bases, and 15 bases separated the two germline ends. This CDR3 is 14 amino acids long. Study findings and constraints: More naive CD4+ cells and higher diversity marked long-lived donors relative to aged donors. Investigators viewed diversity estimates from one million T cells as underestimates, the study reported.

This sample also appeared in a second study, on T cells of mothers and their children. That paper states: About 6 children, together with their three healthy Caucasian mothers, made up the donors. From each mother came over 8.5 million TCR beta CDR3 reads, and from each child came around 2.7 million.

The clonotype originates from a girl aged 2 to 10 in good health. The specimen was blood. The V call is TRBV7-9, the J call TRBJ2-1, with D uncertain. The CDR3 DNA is TGTGCCAGCAGCCCGTCTCCCTCTAATAATGAGCAGTTCTTC. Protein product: CASSPSPSNNEQFF.